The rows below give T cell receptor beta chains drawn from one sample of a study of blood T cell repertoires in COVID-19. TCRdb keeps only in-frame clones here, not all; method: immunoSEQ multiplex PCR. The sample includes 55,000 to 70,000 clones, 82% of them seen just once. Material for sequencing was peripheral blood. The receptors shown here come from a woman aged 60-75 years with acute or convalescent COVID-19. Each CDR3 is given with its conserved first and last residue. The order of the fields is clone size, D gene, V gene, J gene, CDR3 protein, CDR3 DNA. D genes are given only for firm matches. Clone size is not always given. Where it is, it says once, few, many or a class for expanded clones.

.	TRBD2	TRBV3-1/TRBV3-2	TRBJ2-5	CASSQRTSSIGTQYF	TGTGCCAGCAGCCAAAGGACTAGTTCAATCGGGACCCAGTACTTC
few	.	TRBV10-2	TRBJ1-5	CATRGGAGNQPQHF	TGCGCCACTCGTGGAGGGGCAGGTAATCAGCCCCAGCATTTT
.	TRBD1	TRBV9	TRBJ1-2	CASSSTGARDGYTF	TGTGCCAGCAGCTCAACAGGGGCTCGGGATGGCTACACCTTC
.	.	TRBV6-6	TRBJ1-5	CASSYSSTLNQPQHF	TGTGCCAGCAGTTACTCGAGCACTTTAAATCAGCCCCAGCATTTT
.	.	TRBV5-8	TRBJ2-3	CASSFLRSTDTQYF	TGTGCCAGCAGCTTTCTCCGGTCCACAGATACGCAGTATTTT
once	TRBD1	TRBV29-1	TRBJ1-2	CSVEPQGSYGYTF	TGCAGCGTTGAACCACAGGGGAGCTATGGCTACACCTTC
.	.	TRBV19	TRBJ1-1	CASSIDRREAFF	TGTGCCAGTAGTATAGATCGTCGGGAAGCTTTCTTT
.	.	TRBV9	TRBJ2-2	CASSVAAGNTGELFF	TGTGCCAGCAGCGTAGCTGCAGGAAACACCGGGGAGCTGTTTTTT
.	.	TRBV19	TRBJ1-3	CASTVLNQGNTIYF	TGTGCCAGTACTGTACTAAATCAGGGAAACACCATATATTTT
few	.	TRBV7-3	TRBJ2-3	CASSLSAFTDTQYF	TGTGCCAGCAGCTTAAGCGCCTTCACAGATACGCAGTATTTT
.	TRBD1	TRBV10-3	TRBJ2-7	CASIGTGVNEQYF	TGTGCCAGTATCGGGACAGGGGTGAACGAGCAGTACTTC
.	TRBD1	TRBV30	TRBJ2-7	CAWSAGQGAIVYF	TGTGCCTGGAGTGCCGGACAGGGGGCAATCGTTTACTTC
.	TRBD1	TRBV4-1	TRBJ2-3	CASSQGVGDRVADTQYF	TGCGCCAGCAGCCAAGGTGTAGGGGACAGGGTAGCAGATACGCAGTATTTT
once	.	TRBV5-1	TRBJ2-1	CASRVAVYNEQFF	TGCGCCAGCAGGGTCGCGGTCTACAATGAGCAGTTCTTC
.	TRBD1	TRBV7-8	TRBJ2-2	CASSLMTGGAGELFF	TGTGCCAGCAGCCTAATGACAGGGGGGGCCGGGGAGCTGTTTTTT
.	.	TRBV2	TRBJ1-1	CASKASGLNTEAFF	TGTGCCAGCAAAGCCAGCGGCTTAAACACTGAAGCTTTCTTT
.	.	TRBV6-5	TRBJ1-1	CASSHSGPGATEAFF	TGTGCCAGCAGTCACTCCGGGCCAGGGGCGACTGAAGCTTTCTTT
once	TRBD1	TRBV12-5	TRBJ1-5	CASGLQGGKNQPQHF	TGTGCTAGTGGTCTACAGGGGGGGAAAAATCAGCCCCAGCATTTT
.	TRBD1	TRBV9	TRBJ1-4	CASSVQSGTGGTKEKLFF	TGTGCCAGCAGCGTGCAATCCGGGACAGGGGGCACGAAGGAAAAACTGTTTTTT
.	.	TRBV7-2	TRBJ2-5	CASSLGRVGETQYF	TGTGCCAGCAGCTTAGGGAGGGTGGGGGAGACCCAGTACTTC
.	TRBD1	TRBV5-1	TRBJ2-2	CASSSGQGAVTGELFF	TGCGCCAGCAGCTCCGGACAGGGGGCGGTGACCGGGGAGCTGTTTTTT
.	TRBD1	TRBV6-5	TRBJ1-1	CASRLDRGGTEAFF	TGTGCCAGCAGACTCGACAGGGGAGGCACTGAAGCTTTCTTT
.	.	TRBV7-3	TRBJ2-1	CASSLTRQPAYNEQFF	TGTGCCAGCAGCTTAACCCGACAGCCAGCCTACAATGAGCAGTTCTTC
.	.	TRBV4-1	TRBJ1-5	CASSQDRQDSNQPQHF	TGCGCCAGCAGCCAAGATCGACAAGATAGCAATCAGCCCCAGCATTTT
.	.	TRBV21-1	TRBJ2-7	CASSKLVGQSEPTFYEQYF	TGTGCCAGCAGCAAACTTGTAGGACAGTCGGAACCCACTTTCTACGAGCAGTACTTC
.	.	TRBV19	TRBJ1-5	CASSIVSGGNQPQHF	TGTGCCAGTAGTATAGTGTCAGGGGGCAATCAGCCCCAGCATTTT
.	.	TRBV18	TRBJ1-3	CASSPGGDGNTIYF	TGTGCCAGCTCACCAGGGGGCGACGGAAACACCATATATTTT
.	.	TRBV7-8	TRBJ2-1	CASNTGSSYNEQFF	TGTGCCAGCAACACAGGGAGCTCCTACAATGAGCAGTTCTTC
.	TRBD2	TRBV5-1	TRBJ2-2	CASKQRGGEGGELFF	TGCGCCAGCAAACAGCGGGGGGGCGAAGGCGGGGAGCTGTTTTTT
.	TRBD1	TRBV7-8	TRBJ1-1	CASQDRERPIAFF	TGTGCCAGCCAAGACAGGGAACGACCTATAGCTTTCTTT
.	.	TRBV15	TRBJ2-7	CATSGPDRRYEQYF	TGTGCCACCAGCGGCCCTGACAGGAGATACGAGCAGTACTTC
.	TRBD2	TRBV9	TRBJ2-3	CASSPAGALTQYF	TGTGCCAGCAGCCCAGCGGGGGCTCTCACGCAGTATTTT
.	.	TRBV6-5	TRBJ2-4	CASSPRDSPWTIQYF	TGTGCCAGCAGTCCCCGGGACTCGCCGTGGACCATTCAGTACTTC
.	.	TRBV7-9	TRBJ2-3	CASSLTYTDTQYF	TGTGCCAGCAGCCTAACCTACACAGATACGCAGTATTTT
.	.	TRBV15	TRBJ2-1	CATREGSYNEQFF	TGTGCCACCAGAGAGGGAAGCTACAATGAGCAGTTCTTC
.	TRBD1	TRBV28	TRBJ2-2	CASGQVYGGELFF	TGTGCCAGCGGACAGGTATACGGCGGGGAGCTGTTTTTT
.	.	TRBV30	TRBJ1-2	CAWSPRIGPNYGYTF	TGTGCCTGGAGTCCGAGGATCGGTCCTAACTATGGCTACACCTTC
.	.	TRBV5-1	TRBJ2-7	CASSLAGWGVNSYEQYF	TGCGCCAGCAGCTTGGCCGGATGGGGGGTAAACTCCTACGAGCAGTACTTC
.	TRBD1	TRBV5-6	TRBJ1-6	CASSLSGTGGSSPLHF	TGTGCCAGCAGCTTGTCCGGGACAGGGGGAAGTTCACCCCTCCACTTT
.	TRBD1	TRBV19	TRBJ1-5	CASSLGTGLNQPQHF	TGTGCCAGTAGTCTTGGGACAGGGCTGAATCAGCCCCAGCATTTT
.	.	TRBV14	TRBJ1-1	CASSQGAGPNTEAFF	TGTGCCAGCAGCCAAGGGGCAGGGCCGAACACTGAAGCTTTCTTT
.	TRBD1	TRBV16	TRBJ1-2	CASSQSRTGGVGGYTF	TGTGCCAGCAGCCAATCCCGGACAGGGGGCGTAGGTGGCTACACCTTC
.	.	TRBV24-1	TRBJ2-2	CATSDLRGFGTGELFF	TGTGCCACCAGTGATTTGCGGGGGTTTGGGACCGGGGAGCTGTTTTTT
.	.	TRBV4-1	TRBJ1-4	CASSLPWGATNEKLFF	TGCGCCAGCAGCCTCCCATGGGGAGCAACTAATGAAAAACTGTTTTTT
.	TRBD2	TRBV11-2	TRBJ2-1	CASSSGLRSYNEQFF	TGTGCCAGCAGCTCGGGACTACGCTCCTACAATGAGCAGTTCTTC
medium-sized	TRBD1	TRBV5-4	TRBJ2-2	CASSVGGSGELFF	TGTGCCAGCAGCGTAGGGGGCTCCGGGGAGCTGTTTTTT
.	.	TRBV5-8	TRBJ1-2	CASSSMWGYTF	TGTGCCAGCAGTTCTATGTGGGGCTACACCTTC
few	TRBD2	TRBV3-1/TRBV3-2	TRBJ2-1	CASSQDTERGLLGEQFF	TGTGCCAGCAGCCAAGATACGGAGCGGGGGCTCCTCGGTGAGCAGTTCTTC
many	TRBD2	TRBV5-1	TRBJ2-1	CASSWGGRNNEQFF	TGCGCCAGCAGCTGGGGGGGACGGAACAATGAGCAGTTCTTC
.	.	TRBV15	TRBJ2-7	CATSRDGQSVDEQYF	TGTGCCACCAGTCGTGATGGACAGTCCGTGGACGAGCAGTACTTC
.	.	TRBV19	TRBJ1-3	CASTMSFSGNTIYF	TGTGCCAGTACCATGTCATTCTCTGGAAACACCATATATTTT
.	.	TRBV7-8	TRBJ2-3	CASSSRHSLSDTQYF	TGTGCCAGCAGCTCCAGGCACAGTCTCTCAGATACGCAGTATTTT
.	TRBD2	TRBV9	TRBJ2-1	CASSVERGGDNEQFF	TGTGCCAGCAGCGTAGAGCGGGGGGGCGACAATGAGCAGTTCTTC
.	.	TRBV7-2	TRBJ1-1	CASSLDPQGNTEAFF	TGTGCCAGCAGCTTAGACCCCCAGGGGAACACTGAAGCTTTCTTT
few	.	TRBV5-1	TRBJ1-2	CASSLDRINYGYTF	TGCGCCAGCAGCTTGGACAGGATTAACTATGGCTACACCTTC
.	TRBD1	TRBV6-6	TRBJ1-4	CASSGGQGATNEKLFF	TGTGCCAGCAGTGGGGGACAGGGGGCAACTAATGAAAAACTGTTTTTT
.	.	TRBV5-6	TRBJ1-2	CASSPDRGSGYTF	TGTGCCAGCAGCCCGGACCGGGGTTCTGGCTACACCTTC
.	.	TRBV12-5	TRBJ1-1	CASGLAPQGYDEAFF	TGTGCTAGTGGTTTGGCCCCCCAGGGGTACGATGAAGCTTTCTTT
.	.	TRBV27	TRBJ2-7	CASSLRGGSIDEQYF	TGTGCCAGCAGTTTACGTGGAGGTTCCATCGACGAGCAGTACTTC
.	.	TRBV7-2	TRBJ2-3	CASSLSSDTQYF	TGTGCCAGCAGCTTATCCTCTGATACGCAGTATTTT